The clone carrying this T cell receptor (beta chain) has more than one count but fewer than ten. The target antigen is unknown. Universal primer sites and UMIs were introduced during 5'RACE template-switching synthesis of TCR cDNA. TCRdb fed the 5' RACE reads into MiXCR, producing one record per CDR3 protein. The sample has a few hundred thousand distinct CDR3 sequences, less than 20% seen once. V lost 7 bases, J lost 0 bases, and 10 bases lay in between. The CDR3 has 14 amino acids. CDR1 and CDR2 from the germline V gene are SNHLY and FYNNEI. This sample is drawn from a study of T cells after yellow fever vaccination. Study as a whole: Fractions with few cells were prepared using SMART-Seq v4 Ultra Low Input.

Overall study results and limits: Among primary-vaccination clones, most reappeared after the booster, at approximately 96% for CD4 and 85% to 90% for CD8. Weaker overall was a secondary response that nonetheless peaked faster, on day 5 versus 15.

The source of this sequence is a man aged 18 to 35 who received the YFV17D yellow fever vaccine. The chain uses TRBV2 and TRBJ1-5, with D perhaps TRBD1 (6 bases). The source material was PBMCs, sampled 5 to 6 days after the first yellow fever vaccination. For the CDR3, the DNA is TGTGCCAGCAAGGCACAGGGTAGCAATCAGCCCCAGCATTTT. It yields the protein CASKAQGSNQPQHF.